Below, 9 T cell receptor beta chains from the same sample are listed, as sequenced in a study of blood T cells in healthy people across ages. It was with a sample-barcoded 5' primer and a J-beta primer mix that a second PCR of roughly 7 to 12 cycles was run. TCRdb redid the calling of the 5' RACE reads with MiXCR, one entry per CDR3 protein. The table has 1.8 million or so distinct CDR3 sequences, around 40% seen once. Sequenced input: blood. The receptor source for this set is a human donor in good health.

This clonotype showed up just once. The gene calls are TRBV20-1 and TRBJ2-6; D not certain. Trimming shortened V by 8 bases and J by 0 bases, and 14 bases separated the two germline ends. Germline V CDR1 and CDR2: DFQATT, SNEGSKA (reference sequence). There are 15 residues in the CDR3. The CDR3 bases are TGCAGTATCTTCCGCAAGCACTCTGGGGCCAACGTCCTGACTTTC. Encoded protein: CSIFRKHSGANVLTF.

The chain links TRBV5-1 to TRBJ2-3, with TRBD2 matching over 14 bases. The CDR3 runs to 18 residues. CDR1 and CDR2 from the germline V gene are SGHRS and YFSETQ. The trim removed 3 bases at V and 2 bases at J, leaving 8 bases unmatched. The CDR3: CASSYGGLAGGATDTQYF. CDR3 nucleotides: TGCGCCAGCAGCTACGGAGGACTAGCGGGGGGCGCCACAGATACGCAGTATTTT.

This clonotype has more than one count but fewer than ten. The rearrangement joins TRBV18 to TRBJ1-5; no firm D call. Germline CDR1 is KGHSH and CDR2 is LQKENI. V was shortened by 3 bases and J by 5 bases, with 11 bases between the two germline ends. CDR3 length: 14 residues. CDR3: CASSPGRRDQPQHF. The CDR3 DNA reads TGTGCCAGCTCACCGGGTAGACGGGATCAGCCCCAGCATTTT.

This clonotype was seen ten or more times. The CDR3 DNA reads as TGTGCCAGCATCCTCCAGGGAGGGGGAGAGACCCAGTACTTC. Its translation: CASILQGGGETQYF. The chain is built from TRBV5-6 and TRBJ2-5, with TRBD2 as a possible D gene (7 bases). The CDR3 has 14 residues. Trimming cost V 6 bases and J 4 bases, with 16 bases left between them. CDR1 is SGHDT and CDR2 is YYEEEE in the germline V gene.

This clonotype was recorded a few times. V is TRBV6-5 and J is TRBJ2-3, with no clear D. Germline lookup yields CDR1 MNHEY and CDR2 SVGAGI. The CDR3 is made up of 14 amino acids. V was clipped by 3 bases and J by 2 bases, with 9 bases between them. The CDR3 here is CASSYRISTDTQYF. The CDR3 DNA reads TGTGCCAGCAGTTATAGAATCTCCACAGATACGCAGTATTTT.

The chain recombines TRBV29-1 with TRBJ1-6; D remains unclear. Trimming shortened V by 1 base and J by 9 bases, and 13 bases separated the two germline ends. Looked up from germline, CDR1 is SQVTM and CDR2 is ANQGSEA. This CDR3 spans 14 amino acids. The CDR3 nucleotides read TGCAGCGTTGAAGTCGGCCCTCTAGGTTCACCCCTCCACTTT. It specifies CSVEVGPLGSPLHF.

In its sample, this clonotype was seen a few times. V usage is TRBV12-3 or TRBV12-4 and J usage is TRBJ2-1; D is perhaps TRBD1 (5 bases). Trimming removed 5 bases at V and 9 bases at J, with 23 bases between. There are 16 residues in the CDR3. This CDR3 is CASSLQMDTRPGEQFF. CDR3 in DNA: TGTGCCAGCAGTCTACAAATGGACACCCGACCCGGTGAGCAGTTCTTC.

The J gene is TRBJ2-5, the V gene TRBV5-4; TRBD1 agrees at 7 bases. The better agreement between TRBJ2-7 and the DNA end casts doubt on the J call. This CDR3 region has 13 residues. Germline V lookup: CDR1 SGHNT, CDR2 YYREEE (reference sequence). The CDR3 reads CASSLQGYDEQYF. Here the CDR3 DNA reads TGTGCCAGCAGCTTACAGGGGTACGACGAGCAGTACTTC.

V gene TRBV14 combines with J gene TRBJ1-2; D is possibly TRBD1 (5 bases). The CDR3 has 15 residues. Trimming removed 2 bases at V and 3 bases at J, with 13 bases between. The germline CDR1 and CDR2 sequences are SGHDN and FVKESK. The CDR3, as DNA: TGTGCCAGCAGCCAAACCAGACAGCCTTACTATGGCTACACCTTC. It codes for CASSQTRQPYYGYTF.